These 24 T cell receptor beta chains share one sample of origin, sequenced in a study of T cells after yellow fever vaccination. TCRdb re-called the 5' RACE reads with MiXCR, one entry per CDR3 protein. The repertoire consists of roughly 110,000 distinct CDR3 sequences, with around 8.6% occurring once and the leading ten covering roughly 27%. Sequenced material: CD8+ T cells sorted from PBMCs, taken 45 days after the yellow fever booster vaccination. Source of these receptors: a man aged 30-40 years who received the YFV17D yellow fever vaccine.

In this sample, this clonotype turned up a few times. J is TRBJ2-2 and V is TRBV20-1, with a possible D match to TRBD2 (7 bases). V dropped 5 bases and J dropped 4 bases, with 20 bases sitting between them. CDR3 length: 16 amino acids. Germline V lookup: CDR1 DFQATT, CDR2 SNEGSKA (reference sequence). CDR3 bases: TGCAGTGCTGATCCGGTAGGGGGGGATAGCACCGGGGAGCTGTTTTTT. Translation: CSADPVGGDSTGELFF.

The table lists this clonotype with many counts. The rearrangement links TRBV15 to TRBJ2-7; D may match TRBD1 or TRBD2 (5 bases each). Trimming shortened V by 0 bases and J by 3 bases, and 15 bases separated the two germline ends. Germline CDR1 is LNHNV and CDR2 is YYDKDF (reference sequence). The CDR3 spans 16 residues. CDR3 coding DNA: TGTGCCACCAGCAGAGATCTGCTGGCGAGGGGCTACGAGCAGTACTTC. Its translation: CATSRDLLARGYEQYF.

Many counts were recorded for this clonotype. Its ends do not fully match the called genes, so a read error is possible. This sequence joins TRBV29-1 and TRBJ2-1, with D possibly called TRBD1 or TRBD2 (5 bases each). Germline V gene sequence: CDR1 SQVTM, CDR2 ANQGSEA. CDR3 length: 15 amino acids. CDR3 loop: CSAEDWQRGYNEQFF. CDR3 in DNA: TGCAGCGCTGAAGATTGGCAGAGGGGCTACAATGAGCAGTTCTTC.

This clonotype was counted ten times or more. The V gene is TRBV4-2, the J gene TRBJ2-7, with a possible D match to TRBD2 (6 bases). Trimming removed 0 bases from V and 0 bases from J, with 12 bases in between. The CDR3 is made up of 16 amino acids. In germline, CDR1 is LGHNA, CDR2 YNFKEQ. CDR3 DNA: TGTGCCAGCAGCCAAGAGGGCAGCGGGCTCTCCTACGAGCAGTACTTC. This sequence encodes CASSQEGSGLSYEQYF.

Many counts were recorded for this clonotype. The chain links TRBV6-5 to TRBJ2-7, with no clear D. There are 12 residues in the CDR3. The germline V gene has CDR1 MNHEY and CDR2 SVGAGI. The ends were cut back, 8 bases at V and 6 bases at J, with 14 bases in the middle. The CDR3 protein is CASGTTGSEQYF. As DNA, the CDR3 is TGTGCCAGCGGAACGACTGGTAGCGAGCAGTACTTC.

This clonotype was observed many times. The chain is built from TRBV20-1 and TRBJ1-2; TRBD1 matches at 7 bases. Germline lookup yields CDR1 DFQATT and CDR2 SNEGSKA (reference sequence). Trimming at V came to 4 bases and at J to 2 bases, leaving 7 bases not matched to a gene. The CDR3 is 14 amino acids. The CDR3 DNA reads TGCAGTGCTATCTACAGGGGAGCGAACTATGGCTACACCTTC. This gives the protein CSAIYRGANYGYTF.

A word on this clonotype: This sequence may be a read error, since a much larger clone differs from it by one base. The J gene is TRBJ1-6, the V gene TRBV4-3; D is uncertain. V lost 0 bases and J 6 bases, leaving 12 bases between the germline ends. The CDR3 is 16 residues long. Germline CDR1 and CDR2: LGHNA and YSLEER. Written as DNA, the CDR3 is TGCGCCAGCAGCCAAGAGATGTGGGCGCGTAATTCACCCCTCCACTTT. This encodes CASSQEMWARNSPLHF.

This clonotype was seen at least ten times. The V call is TRBV27, the J call TRBJ2-1; the D call may be TRBD1 or TRBD2 (5 bases each). The V end was cut by 2 bases, the J end by 3 bases, with 5 bases between. The CDR3 is 13 amino acids. CDR1 and CDR2 from the germline V gene are MNHEY and SMNVEV (reference sequence). The CDR3 is CASSLGGYNEQFF. CDR3 DNA sequence: TGTGCCAGCAGTTTAGGGGGCTACAATGAGCAGTTCTTC.

This clonotype was picked up a small number of times. V is TRBV21-1 and J is TRBJ1-2; TRBD1 is taken as the D call from the table, unchecked against the DNA. TRBV21-1 is a recognized pseudogene. The CDR3 contains 15 residues. CDR3 sequence reads: CASGLRQHPLYGYTF. As DNA, the CDR3 is TGTGCCAGCGGTTTGAGACAGCACCCACTCTATGGCTACACCTTC.

This clonotype was seen ten or more times. The gene calls are TRBV20-1 and TRBJ2-7, with D perhaps given as TRBD1 or TRBD2 (5 bases each). CDR1 and CDR2 (germline): DFQATT, SNEGSKA (reference sequence). The CDR3 sequence is 10 residues long. V was trimmed by 6 bases and J by 6 bases, leaving 9 bases between them. Here the CDR3 reads CSAAGTEQYF. CDR3 DNA: TGCAGTGCCGCCGGGACCGAGCAGTACTTC.

The chain joins TRBV5-4 to TRBJ2-1; maybe TRBD1 (6 bases). The CDR3 length is 11 residues. Germline V gene lookup returns CDR1 SGHNT and CDR2 YYREEE (reference sequence). V lost 9 bases and J 8 bases, leaving 12 bases between the germline ends. Here the CDR3 reads CATPAGDEQFF. The CDR3 coding sequence is TGTGCCACGCCCGCAGGGGATGAGCAGTTCTTC.

A few counts support this clonotype. The gene calls are TRBV7-8 and TRBJ2-1, with unresolved D. V shed 5 bases and J shed 10 bases, with 9 bases lying between them. Germline V CDR1 and CDR2: SGHVS, FQNEAQ. The CDR3 contains 11 residues. Written as DNA, the CDR3 is TGTGCCAGCAGCCAACAATTGGAGCAGTTCTTC. Protein sequence: CASSQQLEQFF.

This clonotype was seen at least ten times. The V call is TRBV7-2, the J call TRBJ2-7, with TRBD2 matching over 10 bases. CDR1 and CDR2 from the germline V gene are SGHTA and FQGNSA. With 4 bases clipped from V and 2 bases from J, the junction kept 2 bases outside the gene matches. This CDR3 spans 14 amino acids. Here the CDR3 DNA reads TGTGCCAGCAGCTACCTAGCGGGGGCCTACGAGCAGTACTTC. It codes for CASSYLAGAYEQYF.

This clonotype was observed at least ten times. The chain recombines TRBV29-1 with TRBJ2-7, with 7 bases identical to TRBD2. With V trimmed by 1 base and J by 6 bases, 6 bases remained unmatched. The CDR3 has 13 residues. CDR1 SQVTM and CDR2 ANQGSEA come from the germline V gene. The CDR3 nucleotides are TGCAGCGTTGAAGCGGGAGCGGGAAGCGAGCAGTACTTC. Its protein product is CSVEAGAGSEQYF.

The table lists this clonotype with a few counts. The V gene is TRBV29-1, the J gene TRBJ1-1, with a tentative D call TRBD1 (5 bases). V lost 4 bases, J lost 7 bases, and 10 bases lay in between. The CDR3 totals 11 residues. Germline V lookup: CDR1 SQVTM, CDR2 ANQGSEA. CDR3 nucleotides: TGCAGCGTTGTTCGAGGGGTTGAAGCTTTCTTT. It specifies CSVVRGVEAFF.

This clonotype was seen at least ten times. The chain combines TRBV9 with TRBJ1-2, with 9 bases lining up with TRBD1. Germline V gives CDR1 SGDLS, CDR2 YYNGEE. This CDR3 is 15 amino acids long. Trimming at V came to 4 bases and at J to 3 bases, leaving 7 bases not matched to a gene. CDR3 amino acids: CASSPRDRDYYGYTF. In nucleotides, the CDR3 is TGTGCCAGCAGCCCCCGGGACAGGGATTACTATGGCTACACCTTC.

The V call is TRBV9, the J call TRBJ2-3; no firm D call. Germline V gene lookup returns CDR1 SGDLS and CDR2 YYNGEE. The V gene lost 0 bases and the J gene lost 3 bases, with 5 bases spanning the gap. The CDR3 is made up of 13 amino acids. CDR3 region: CASSVASTDTQYF. For the CDR3, the DNA is TGTGCCAGCAGCGTAGCGAGTACAGATACGCAGTATTTT.

This clonotype was observed many times. The chain is built from TRBV5-1 and TRBJ2-7; D is unresolved. Germline CDR1 and CDR2: SGHRS and YFSETQ. There are 14 residues in the CDR3. Trimming left V 1 base short and J 0 bases short, with 8 bases between. The CDR3 DNA is TGCGCCAGCAGCTTGTACTCCGGCTCCTACGAGCAGTACTTC. Protein sequence: CASSLYSGSYEQYF.

This clonotype came up many times. This chain joins TRBV4-3 and TRBJ1-2; possibly TRBD1 for D (6 bases). CDR3 length equals 15 residues. The ends were cut back, 6 bases at V and 3 bases at J, with 17 bases in the middle. Germline V lookup: CDR1 LGHNA, CDR2 YSLEER. The CDR3 DNA sequence: TGCGCCAGCAGTCCGTTTGGGGGACAACACTATGGCTACACCTTC. Translating it yields CASSPFGGQHYGYTF.

This clonotype was found many times. This sequence joins TRBV12-5 and TRBJ2-7; no reliable D call. The CDR3 loop spans 13 amino acids. CDR1 is LGHNT and CDR2 is FRNRAP in the germline V gene. The germline V and J ends were trimmed by 1 base and 4 bases, with 8 bases remaining between them. CDR3 DNA: TGTGCTAGTGGTTTGGCGAACGGGTACGAGCAGTACTTC. This codes for CASGLANGYEQYF.

This clonotype was picked up many times. V and J are TRBV6-6 and TRBJ2-3; the D gene is possibly TRBD2 (5 bases). The CDR3 runs to 13 residues. V lost 3 bases to trimming and J lost 3 bases, with 7 bases between them. Germline V lookup: CDR1 MNHNY, CDR2 SVGAGI (reference sequence). DNA of the CDR3: TGTGCCAGCAGTTATTGGGAGACAGATACGCAGTATTTT. Translated, it gives CASSYWETDTQYF.

This clonotype has a count of ten or more. The chain combines TRBV11-2 with TRBJ2-1, with 8 bases aligning to TRBD2. The V gene's germline CDR1 is SGHAT and CDR2 FQNNGV. The CDR3 is 18 amino acids. After removal of 1 base from V and 5 bases from J, the junction contained 13 bases not matched to a gene. The CDR3 nucleotides read TGTGCCAGCAGCTTAGTGGGTAGCGGGGAAGGTCCGCACAATGAGCAGTTCTTC. As protein: CASSLVGSGEGPHNEQFF.

The table lists this clonotype with many counts. The CDR3 is CATGRDRGDEQFF. DNA of the CDR3: TGTGCCACCGGCCGGGACAGGGGGGATGAGCAGTTCTTC. This chain links TRBV24-1 with TRBJ2-1, with 11 bases matching TRBD1. J lost 8 bases, V lost 9 bases, and 5 bases had no gene match. This CDR3 region has 13 residues. Germline-derived CDR1 and CDR2 are KGHDR and SFDVKD.

Comment on this clonotype: This may be a read error: a much more frequent sequence differs by one nucleotide. This chain joins TRBV29-1 and TRBJ2-7; D is undetermined. CDR1 is SQVTM and CDR2 is ANQGSEA in the germline V gene. This CDR3 contains 12 residues. Trimming pared 6 bases from V and 5 bases from J, leaving 14 bases between. CDR3 nucleotides: TGCAGCGTAAATCCCGGTGGGGACGAGCAGTACTTC. It specifies CSVNPGGDEQYF.